This TCR beta chain was captured in a study of cytomegalovirus exposure and HLA in healthy donors. This table comes from immunoSEQ multiplex PCR, and its TCRdb copy is limited to in-frame clones, with some not included. The sample holds 200,000 to 250,000 clones, more than 75% seen once. This clone showed up just a few times. The V gene's germline CDR1 is SGHAT and CDR2 FQNNGV. Trimming took 0 bases from V and 7 from J, leaving 12 bases between them. The CDR3 contains 15 residues. Sequencing was done on a sample of PBMCs. The sequence came from a young man in good health and CMV-seronegative. The V gene is TRBV11-2, the J gene TRBJ2-2, with D perhaps matching TRBD1 (6 bases). In DNA, the CDR3 is TGTGCCAGCAGCTTAGATCCAGGGGATAACGGGGAGCTGTTTTTT. It translates to CASSLDPGDNGELFF.